The 18 T cell receptor beta chains below come from one sample, sequenced in a study of T cell responses to AZD1222 COVID-19 vaccine. Method: immunoSEQ multiplex PCR; TCRdb's copy keeps in-frame clones and lacks some. The repertoire holds approximately 150,000 clones, with over 90% as singletons. The sequencing here drew on peripheral blood, taken on day 0 of AZD1222 vaccination. The source is an adult in good health.

This chain uses TRBV18 with TRBJ2-7; D perhaps matches TRBD2 (8 bases). Per germline, CDR1 KGHSH and CDR2 LQKENI. Trimming stripped 3 bases from V and 6 bases from J, with 15 bases between. The CDR3 is 14 residues long. CDR3 loop: CASSPGQRGIEQYF. CDR3 coding DNA: TGTGCCAGCTCACCGGGACAGCGGGGGATCGAGCAGTACTTC.

The chain has TRBV7-3 and TRBJ2-7; D might be TRBD1 (6 bases). V was clipped by 5 bases and J by 1 base, with 15 bases between them. Germline-derived CDR1 and CDR2 are SGHTA and FQGTGA. The CDR3 runs to 15 residues. The CDR3 DNA follows: TGTGCCAGCAGCCCAGGGGCAGGAACGTCCTACGAGCAGTACTTC. Its translation is CASSPGAGTSYEQYF.

The gene calls are TRBV18 and TRBJ2-7, with a possible D match to TRBD1 (6 bases). Germline values: CDR1 KGHSH, CDR2 LQKENI. Trimming cost V 10 bases and J 3 bases, with 13 bases left between them. The CDR3 is 12 residues long. As DNA, the CDR3 is TGTGCCACAGGAGAGGGGGTCTACGAGCAGTACTTC. Its protein is CATGEGVYEQYF.

This chain connects TRBV7-6 to TRBJ2-2; possibly TRBD2 for D (6 bases). CDR3 length: 15 amino acids. Per germline, CDR1 SGHVS and CDR2 FNYEAQ. Trimming took off 6 bases at V and 4 bases at J, with 15 bases between the two ends. The CDR3 loop is CASSFTLRGTGELFF. The CDR3, as DNA: TGTGCCAGCAGTTTCACCCTGCGGGGCACCGGGGAGCTGTTTTTT. The full variable domain, rest sourced from reference TRBV7-6 and TRBJ2-2, is GAGVSQSPRYKVTKRGQDVALRCDPISGHVSLYWYRQALGQGPEFLTYFNYEAQQDKSGLPNDRFSAERPEGSISTLTIQRTEQRDSAMYRCASSFTLRGTGELFFGEGSRLTVL.

The chain links TRBV28 to TRBJ2-3; the match to TRBD1 covers 8 bases. The CDR3 runs 13 residues. Germline loops: CDR1 MDHEN, CDR2 SYDVKM. Germline trimming cut 5 bases from V and 9 bases from J; bases unmatched to any gene: 7. CDR3 region: CASSGQGLGTQYF. CDR3 in DNA: TGTGCCAGCAGTGGACAGGGTCTGGGCACGCAGTATTTT. The complete variable domain, with remaining parts taken from reference TRBV28 and TRBJ2-3, reads DVKVTQSSRYLVKRTGEKVFLECVQDMDHENMFWYRQDPGLGLRLIYFSYDVKMKEKGDIPEGYSVSREKKERFSLILESASTNQTSMYLCASSGQGLGTQYFGPGTRLTVL.

The gene calls are TRBV5-1 and TRBJ2-2; D unclear. V lost 0 bases, J lost 1 base, and 7 bases lay in between. The CDR3 has 15 residues. Germline V CDR1 and CDR2: SGHRS, YFSETQ. The CDR3 loop reads CASSLGRQNTGELFF. CDR3 coding DNA: TGCGCCAGCAGCTTGGGGCGGCAGAACACCGGGGAGCTGTTTTTT.

V and J are TRBV3-1 (or the pseudogene TRBV3-2) and TRBJ1-2; 11 bases line up with TRBD1. Germline V gives CDR1 LGHDT, CDR2 YNNKEL (reference sequence). J lost 4 bases, V lost 3 bases, and 4 bases had no gene match. The CDR3 sequence is 15 residues long. As DNA, the CDR3 is TGTGCCAGCAGCCAGCCGGGACAGGGGGTCTATGGCTACACCTTC. It specifies CASSQPGQGVYGYTF.

The chain uses TRBV10-3 and TRBJ1-4, with D hard to call. Germline CDR1 and CDR2: ENHRY and SYGVKD. Trimming pared 7 bases from V and 4 bases from J, leaving 10 bases between. The CDR3 sequence is 13 residues long. The CDR3 loop is CAIKEEYNEKLFF. The CDR3 DNA reads TGTGCCATCAAGGAAGAATATAATGAAAAACTGTTTTTT.

This chain connects TRBV10-3 to TRBJ1-1, with 11 bases matching TRBD1. Germline values: CDR1 ENHRY, CDR2 SYGVKD. V trimming: 4 bases; J trimming: 5 bases; junction bases outside the gene matches: 6. The CDR3 runs to 15 residues. The CDR3 is CAISGHGTGGTEAFF. DNA for the CDR3: TGTGCCATCAGTGGCCACGGGACAGGGGGAACTGAAGCTTTCTTT.

The V gene is TRBV27, the J gene TRBJ1-3; D not resolved. This CDR3 contains 16 residues. Trimming stripped 0 bases from V and 0 bases from J, with 9 bases between. Germline CDR1 is MNHEY and CDR2 is SMNVEV (reference sequence). CDR3 residues: CASSLSQASSGNTIYF. CDR3 nucleotide sequence: TGTGCCAGCAGTTTATCCCAGGCTAGCTCTGGAAACACCATATATTTT.

This rearrangement joins TRBV3-1 (or the pseudogene TRBV3-2) to TRBJ1-1, with D uncertain. The germline V and J ends were trimmed by 0 bases and 1 base, with 9 bases remaining between them. The germline V gene has CDR1 LGHDT and CDR2 YNNKEL (reference sequence). This CDR3 spans 15 amino acids. The CDR3 coding sequence is TGTGCCAGCAGCCAAGATCTGGACGGGAACACTGAAGCTTTCTTT. Protein sequence: CASSQDLDGNTEAFF.

V usage is TRBV24-1 and J usage is TRBJ2-1, with 8 bases matching TRBD1. V was clipped by 3 bases and J by 8 bases; unmatched bases: 11. The CDR3 extends over 16 amino acids. Germline CDR1 and CDR2: KGHDR and SFDVKD. Written as DNA, the CDR3 is TGTGCCACCAGTGATACCCGGGACAGGTCGACCGATGAGCAGTTCTTC. Its protein product is CATSDTRDRSTDEQFF.

There are a few counts of this clone. The chain is built from TRBV7-2 and TRBJ2-7; 7 bases are a match to TRBD1. CDR3 size: 14 residues. With V trimmed by 1 base and J by 3 bases, 3 bases remained unmatched. Germline V CDR1 and CDR2: SGHTA, FQGNSA. The CDR3 region is CASSLGTGYYEQYF. CDR3 nucleotides: TGTGCCAGCAGCTTAGGGACAGGCTACTACGAGCAGTACTTC.

The chain links TRBV10-3 to TRBJ1-6; 7 nucleotides align to TRBD1. The CDR3 contains 13 residues. Germline loops: CDR1 ENHRY, CDR2 SYGVKD. Trimming removed 10 bases from V and 7 bases from J; junction bases left unmatched: 7. This chain's CDR3 is CASRGGGNSPLHF. The CDR3 DNA follows: TGTGCCAGCAGAGGGGGCGGAAATTCACCCCTCCACTTT.

The chain joins TRBV2 to TRBJ2-1, with 11 bases aligning to TRBD2. Trimming cost V 5 bases and J 7 bases; bases outside gene matches: 7. This CDR3 is built from 15 residues. In germline, CDR1 is SNHLY, CDR2 FYNNEI. In DNA form, the CDR3 reads TGTGCCAGCAGTAAACTAGCGGGAGTGGGAAATGAGCAGTTCTTC. Amino acids: CASSKLAGVGNEQFF.

The V gene is TRBV11-3, the J gene TRBJ2-7; 9 bases fit TRBD1. The germline V gene has CDR1 SGHNT and CDR2 YENEEA. With V trimmed by 5 bases and J by 6 bases, 5 bases remained unmatched. This CDR3 has 13 amino acids. CDR3 coding DNA: TGTGCCAGCAGCCCAGGGACAGGGCGCGAGCAGTACTTC. Encoded protein: CASSPGTGREQYF.

The chain links TRBV5-4 to TRBJ2-7; TRBD1 matches 11 bases. The V and J ends lost 3 bases and 5 bases, in that order; junction bases with no gene match: 7. Germline V CDR1 and CDR2: SGHNT, YYREEE (reference sequence). The length of the CDR3 is 15 residues. DNA of the CDR3: TGTGCCAGCAGCTATGAGGGGACAGGGGGACACGAGCAGTACTTC. Protein product: CASSYEGTGGHEQYF.

The chain uses TRBV7-9 and TRBJ1-1, with D possibly TRBD1 on 6 matching bases. The germline V gene has CDR1 SEHNR and CDR2 FQNEAQ (reference sequence). The CDR3 has 15 amino acids. The V gene lost 3 bases and the J gene lost 4 bases, with 15 bases spanning the gap. CDR3 amino acids: CASSFSYKGGTEAFF. As DNA, the CDR3 is TGTGCCAGCAGCTTCTCGTATAAGGGGGGCACTGAAGCTTTCTTT.